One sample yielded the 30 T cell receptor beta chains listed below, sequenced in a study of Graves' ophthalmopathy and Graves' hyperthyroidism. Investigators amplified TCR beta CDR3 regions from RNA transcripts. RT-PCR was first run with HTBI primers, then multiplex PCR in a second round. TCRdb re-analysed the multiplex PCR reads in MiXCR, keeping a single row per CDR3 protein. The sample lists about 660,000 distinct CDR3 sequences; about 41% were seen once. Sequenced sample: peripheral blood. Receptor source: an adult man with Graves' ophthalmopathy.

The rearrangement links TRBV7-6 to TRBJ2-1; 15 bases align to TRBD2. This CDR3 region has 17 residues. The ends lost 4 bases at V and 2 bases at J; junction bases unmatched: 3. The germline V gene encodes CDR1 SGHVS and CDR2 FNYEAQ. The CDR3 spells CASSWTSGGAPYNEQFF. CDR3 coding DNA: TGTGCCAGCAGCTGGACTAGCGGGGGGGCCCCCTACAATGAGCAGTTCTTC. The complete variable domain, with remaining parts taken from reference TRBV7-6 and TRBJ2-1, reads GAGVSQSPRYKVTKRGQDVALRCDPISGHVSLYWYRQALGQGPEFLTYFNYEAQQDKSGLPNDRFSAERPEGSISTLTIQRTEQRDSAMYRCASSWTSGGAPYNEQFFGPGTRLTVL.

The CDR3 sequence: CSVLAGNSYNEQFF. The CDR3 DNA reads as TGCAGCGTTCTAGCGGGAAACTCCTACAATGAGCAGTTCTTC. The rearrangement uses TRBV29-1 and TRBJ2-1; 9 bases are shared with TRBD2. The V gene's germline CDR1 is SQVTM and CDR2 ANQGSEA. The CDR3 is 14 amino acids. The J segment lost 0 bases and the V segment lost 5 bases, leaving 2 bases of the junction unmatched.

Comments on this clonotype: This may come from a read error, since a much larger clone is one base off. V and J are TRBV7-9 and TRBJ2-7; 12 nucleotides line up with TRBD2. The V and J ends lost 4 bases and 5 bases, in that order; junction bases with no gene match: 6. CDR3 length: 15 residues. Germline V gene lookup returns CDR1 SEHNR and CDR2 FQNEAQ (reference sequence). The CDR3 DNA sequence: TGTGCCAGCAGCTCGGCCGCTAGCGGGAGGGACGAGCAGTACTTC. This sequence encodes CASSSAASGRDEQYF.

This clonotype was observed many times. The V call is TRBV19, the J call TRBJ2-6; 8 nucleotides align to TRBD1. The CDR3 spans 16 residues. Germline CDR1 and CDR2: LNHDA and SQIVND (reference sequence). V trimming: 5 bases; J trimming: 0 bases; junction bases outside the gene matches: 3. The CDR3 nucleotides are TGTGCCAGTAGTGTCACAGGGGGCTCTGGGGCCAACGTCCTGACTTTC. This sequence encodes CASSVTGGSGANVLTF.

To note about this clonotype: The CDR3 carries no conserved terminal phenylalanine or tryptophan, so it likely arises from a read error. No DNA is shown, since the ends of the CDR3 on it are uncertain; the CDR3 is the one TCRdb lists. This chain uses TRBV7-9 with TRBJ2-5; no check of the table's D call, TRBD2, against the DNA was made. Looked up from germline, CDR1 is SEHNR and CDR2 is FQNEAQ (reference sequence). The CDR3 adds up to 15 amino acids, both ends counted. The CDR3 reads CASRHLRRERETQHL.

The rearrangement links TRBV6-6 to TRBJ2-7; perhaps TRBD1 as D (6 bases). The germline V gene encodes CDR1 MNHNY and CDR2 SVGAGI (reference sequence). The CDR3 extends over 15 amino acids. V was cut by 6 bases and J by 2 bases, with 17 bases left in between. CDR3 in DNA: TGTGCCAGCAGCTCAAACAGGGAGCCCCCCTACGAGCAGTACTTC. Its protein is CASSSNREPPYEQYF.

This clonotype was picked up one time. The chain's CDR3 is CASSATSGGQEQYF. CDR3 nucleotide sequence: TGTGCCAGCAGCGCCACTAGCGGGGGGCAAGAGCAGTACTTC. V is TRBV7-2 and J is TRBJ2-7; TRBD2 matches at 12 bases. Germline V lookup: CDR1 SGHTA, CDR2 FQGNSA. CDR3 length: 14 residues. J was trimmed by 7 bases and V by 5 bases; bases with no gene match: 6.

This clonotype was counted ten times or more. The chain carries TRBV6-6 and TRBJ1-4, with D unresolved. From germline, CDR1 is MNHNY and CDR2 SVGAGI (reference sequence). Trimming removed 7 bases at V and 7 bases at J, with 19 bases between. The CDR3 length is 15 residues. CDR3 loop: CASNQSERDREKLFF. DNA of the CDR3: TGTGCCAGCAACCAGTCCGAGAGGGATCGTGAAAAACTGTTTTTT.

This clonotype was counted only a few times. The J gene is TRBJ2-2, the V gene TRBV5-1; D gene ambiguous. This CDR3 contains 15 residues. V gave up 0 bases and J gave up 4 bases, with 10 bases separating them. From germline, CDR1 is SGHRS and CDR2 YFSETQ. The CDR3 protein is CASSLGQIVTGELFF. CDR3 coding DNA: TGCGCCAGCAGCTTGGGGCAGATAGTCACCGGGGAGCTGTTTTTT.

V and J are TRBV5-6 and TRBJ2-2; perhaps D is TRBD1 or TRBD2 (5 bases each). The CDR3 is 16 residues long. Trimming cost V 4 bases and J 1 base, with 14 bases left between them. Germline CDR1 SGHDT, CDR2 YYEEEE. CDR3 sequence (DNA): TGTGCCAGCAGCCCGATGGGGGAACGGAACACCGGGGAGCTGTTTTTT. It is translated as CASSPMGERNTGELFF. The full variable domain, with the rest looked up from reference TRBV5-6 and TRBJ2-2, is DAGVTQSPTHLIKTRGQQVTLRCSPKSGHDTVSWYQQALGQGPQFIFQYYEEEERQRGNFPDRFSGHQFPNYSSELNVNALLLGDSALYLCASSPMGERNTGELFFGEGSRLTVL.

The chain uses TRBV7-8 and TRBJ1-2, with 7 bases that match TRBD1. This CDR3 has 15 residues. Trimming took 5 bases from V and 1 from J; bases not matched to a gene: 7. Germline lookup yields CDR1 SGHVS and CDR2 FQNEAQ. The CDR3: CASSPGQASNYGYTF. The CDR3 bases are TGTGCCAGCAGCCCTGGACAGGCGAGTAACTATGGCTACACCTTC.

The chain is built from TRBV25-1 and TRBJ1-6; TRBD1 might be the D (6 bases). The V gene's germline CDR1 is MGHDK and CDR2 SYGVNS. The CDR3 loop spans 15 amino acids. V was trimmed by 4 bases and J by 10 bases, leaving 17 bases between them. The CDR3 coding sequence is TGTGCCAGCAGTGCTGTGGGCCAGGGGAGGTCACCCCTCCACTTT. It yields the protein CASSAVGQGRSPLHF.

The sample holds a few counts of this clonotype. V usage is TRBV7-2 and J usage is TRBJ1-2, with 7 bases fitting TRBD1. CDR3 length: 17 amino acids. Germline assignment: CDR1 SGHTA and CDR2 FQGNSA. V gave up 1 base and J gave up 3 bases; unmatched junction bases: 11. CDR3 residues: CASSLESTGHRDYGYTF. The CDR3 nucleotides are TGTGCCAGCAGCTTAGAGTCGACAGGGCATAGGGACTATGGCTACACCTTC.

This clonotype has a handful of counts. CDR3 bases: TGCGCCAGCAGCCAAGAGGTTCTAGGGGGCCGAAAACTGTTTTTT. Translation: CASSQEVLGGRKLFF. The chain joins TRBV4-1 to TRBJ1-4, with 7 bases lining up with TRBD1. The germline V gene has CDR1 MGHRA and CDR2 YSYEKL. This CDR3 spans 15 amino acids. Trimming removed 0 bases from V and 10 bases from J; junction bases left unmatched: 8.

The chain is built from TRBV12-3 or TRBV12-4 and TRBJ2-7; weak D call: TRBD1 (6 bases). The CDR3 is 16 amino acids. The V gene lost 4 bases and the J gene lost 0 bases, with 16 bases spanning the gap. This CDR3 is CASSYPRQGISYEQYF. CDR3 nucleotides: TGTGCCAGCAGTTACCCCCGTCAGGGGATCTCCTACGAGCAGTACTTC.

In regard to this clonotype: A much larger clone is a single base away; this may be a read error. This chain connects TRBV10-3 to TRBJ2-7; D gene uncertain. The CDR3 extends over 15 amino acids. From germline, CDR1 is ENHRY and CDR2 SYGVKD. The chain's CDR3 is CTSSLVLGPDYEQYF. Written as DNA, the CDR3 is TGTACCAGCAGTTTGGTACTGGGTCCGGACTACGAGCAGTACTTC.

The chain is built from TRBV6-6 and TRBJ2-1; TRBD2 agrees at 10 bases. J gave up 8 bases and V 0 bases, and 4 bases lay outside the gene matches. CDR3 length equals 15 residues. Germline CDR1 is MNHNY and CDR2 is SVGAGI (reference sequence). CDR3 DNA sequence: TGTGCCAGCAGTTACTCGAGGACTAGCGGACATGAGCAGTTCTTC. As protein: CASSYSRTSGHEQFF.

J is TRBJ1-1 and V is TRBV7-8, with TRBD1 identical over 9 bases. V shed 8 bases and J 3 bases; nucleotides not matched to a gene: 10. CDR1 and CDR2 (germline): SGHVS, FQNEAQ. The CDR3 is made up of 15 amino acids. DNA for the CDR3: TGTGCCAGCTCCTTGGGACAGGGAGGCCACACTGAAGCTTTCTTT. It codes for CASSLGQGGHTEAFF.

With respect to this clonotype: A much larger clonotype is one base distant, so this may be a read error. The CDR3 spells CASTLRGRGLGQQYF. The CDR3 DNA follows: TGTGCCAGCACCCTCCGAGGCCGGGGGCTGGGACAGCAGTACTTC. The chain uses TRBV5-4 and TRBJ2-7; D possibly uses TRBD1 or TRBD2 (6 bases each). Trimming shortened V by 6 bases and J by 8 bases, and 24 bases separated the two germline ends. In germline, CDR1 is SGHNT, CDR2 YYREEE (reference sequence). This CDR3 region has 15 residues.

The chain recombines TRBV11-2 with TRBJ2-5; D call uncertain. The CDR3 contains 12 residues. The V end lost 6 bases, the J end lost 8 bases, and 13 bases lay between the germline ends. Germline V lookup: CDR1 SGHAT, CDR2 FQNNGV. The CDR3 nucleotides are TGTGCCAGCAGTCCAATTGAGAGAACCCAGTACTTC. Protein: CASSPIERTQYF.

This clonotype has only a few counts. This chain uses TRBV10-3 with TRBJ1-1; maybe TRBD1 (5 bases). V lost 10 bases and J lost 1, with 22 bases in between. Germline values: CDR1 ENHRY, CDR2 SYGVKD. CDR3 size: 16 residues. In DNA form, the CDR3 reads TGTGCCAGCAGGGTAGAACTGTGGAAGGGGAACACTGAAGCTTTCTTT. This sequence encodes CASRVELWKGNTEAFF.

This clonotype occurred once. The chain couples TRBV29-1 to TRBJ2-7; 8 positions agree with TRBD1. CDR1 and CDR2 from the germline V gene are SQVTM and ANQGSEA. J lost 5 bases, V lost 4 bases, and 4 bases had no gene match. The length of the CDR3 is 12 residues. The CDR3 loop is CSVGQGAHEQYF. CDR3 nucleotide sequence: TGCAGCGTTGGTCAGGGGGCCCACGAGCAGTACTTC.

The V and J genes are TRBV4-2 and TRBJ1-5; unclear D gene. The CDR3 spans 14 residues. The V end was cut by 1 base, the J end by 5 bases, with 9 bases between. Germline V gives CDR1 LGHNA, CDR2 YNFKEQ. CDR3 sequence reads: CASSQGLSDQPQHF. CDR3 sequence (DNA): TGTGCCAGCAGCCAAGGACTGTCGGATCAGCCCCAGCATTTT.

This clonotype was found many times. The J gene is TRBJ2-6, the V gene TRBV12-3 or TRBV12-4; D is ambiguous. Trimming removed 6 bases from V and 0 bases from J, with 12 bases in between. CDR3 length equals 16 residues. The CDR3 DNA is TGTGCCAGCAGAAACTCGGGCGGCTCTGGGGCCAACGTCCTGACTTTC. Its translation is CASRNSGGSGANVLTF.

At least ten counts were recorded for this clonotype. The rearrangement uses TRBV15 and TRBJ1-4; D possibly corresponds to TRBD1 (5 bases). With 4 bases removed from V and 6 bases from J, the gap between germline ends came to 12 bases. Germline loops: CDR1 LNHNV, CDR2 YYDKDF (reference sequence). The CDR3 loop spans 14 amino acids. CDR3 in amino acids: CATSIRQLDEKLFF. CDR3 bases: TGTGCCACCAGCATAAGACAGTTAGATGAAAAACTGTTTTTT. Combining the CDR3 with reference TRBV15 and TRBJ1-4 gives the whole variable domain DAMVIQNPRYQVTQFGKPVTLSCSQTLNHNVMYWYQQKSSQAPKLLFHYYDKDFNNEADTPDNFQSRRPNTSFCFLDIRSPGLGDTAMYLCATSIRQLDEKLFFGSGTQLSVL.

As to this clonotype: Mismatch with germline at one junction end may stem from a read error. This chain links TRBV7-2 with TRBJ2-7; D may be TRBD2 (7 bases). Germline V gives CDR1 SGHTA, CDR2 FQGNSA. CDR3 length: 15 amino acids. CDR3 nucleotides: TGTGCCAGCAGCTCATACCCGGGGGGCTACGGGGAGCTGTACTTC. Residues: CASSSYPGGYGELYF.

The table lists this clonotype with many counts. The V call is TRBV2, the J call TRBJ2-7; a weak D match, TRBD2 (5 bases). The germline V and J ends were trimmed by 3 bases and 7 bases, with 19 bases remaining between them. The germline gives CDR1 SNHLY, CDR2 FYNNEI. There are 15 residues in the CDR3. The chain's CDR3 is CASSDLRNNRREQYF. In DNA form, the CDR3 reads TGTGCCAGCAGTGACTTGCGCAATAACCGGAGGGAGCAGTACTTC.

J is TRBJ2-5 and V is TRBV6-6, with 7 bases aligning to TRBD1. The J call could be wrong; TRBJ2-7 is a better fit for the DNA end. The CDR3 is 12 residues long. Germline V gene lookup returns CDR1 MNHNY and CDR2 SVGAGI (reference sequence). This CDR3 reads CASTGQGVEQYF. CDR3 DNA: TGTGCCAGCACGGGCCAGGGGGTCGAGCAGTACTTC.

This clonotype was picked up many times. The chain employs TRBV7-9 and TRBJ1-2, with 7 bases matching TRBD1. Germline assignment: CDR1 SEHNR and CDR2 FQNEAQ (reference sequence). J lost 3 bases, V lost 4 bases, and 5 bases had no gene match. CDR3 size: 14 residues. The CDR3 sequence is CASSSAQGYYGYTF. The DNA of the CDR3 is TGTGCCAGCAGCTCAGCACAGGGGTACTATGGCTACACCTTC.

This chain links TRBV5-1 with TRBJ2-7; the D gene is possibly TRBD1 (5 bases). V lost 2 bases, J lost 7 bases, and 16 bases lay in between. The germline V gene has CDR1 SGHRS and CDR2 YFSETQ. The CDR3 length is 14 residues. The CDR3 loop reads CASSLGRELFEQYF. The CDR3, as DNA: TGCGCCAGCAGCTTAGGCAGGGAACTATTTGAGCAGTACTTC.